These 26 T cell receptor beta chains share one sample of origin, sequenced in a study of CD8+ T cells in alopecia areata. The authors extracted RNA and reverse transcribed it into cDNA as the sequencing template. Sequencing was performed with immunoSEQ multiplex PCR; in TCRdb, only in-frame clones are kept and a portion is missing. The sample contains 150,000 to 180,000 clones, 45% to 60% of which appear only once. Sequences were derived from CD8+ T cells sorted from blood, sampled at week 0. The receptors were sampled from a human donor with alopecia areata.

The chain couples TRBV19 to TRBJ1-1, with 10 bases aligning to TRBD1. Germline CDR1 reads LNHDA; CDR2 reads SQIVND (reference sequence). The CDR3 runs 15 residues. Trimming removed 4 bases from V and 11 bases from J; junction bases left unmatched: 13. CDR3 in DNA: TGTGCCAGTAGTACCCGACAGGGGGCGAGCCTCTCGGCTTTCTTT. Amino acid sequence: CASSTRQGASLSAFF.

The DNA for the CDR3 is TGTGCCAGCAGCTTAATACGGGAACAAGAGACCCAGTACTTC. Translated, it gives CASSLIREQETQYF. J is TRBJ2-5 and V is TRBV7-8; possibly TRBD2 for D (5 bases). CDR3 length equals 14 residues. Germline V gene data show CDR1 as SGHVS and CDR2 as FQNEAQ. Trimming stripped 2 bases from V and 2 bases from J, with 9 bases between.

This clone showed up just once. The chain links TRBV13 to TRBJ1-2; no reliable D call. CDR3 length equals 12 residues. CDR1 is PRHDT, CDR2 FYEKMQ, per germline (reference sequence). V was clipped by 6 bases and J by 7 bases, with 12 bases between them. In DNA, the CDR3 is TGTGCCAGCAGTCAAGACGGGTCTGGCTACACCTTC. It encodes CASSQDGSGYTF.

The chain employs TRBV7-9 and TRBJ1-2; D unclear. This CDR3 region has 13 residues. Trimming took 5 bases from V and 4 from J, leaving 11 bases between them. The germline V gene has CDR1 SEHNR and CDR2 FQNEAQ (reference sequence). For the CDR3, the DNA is TGTGCCAGCAGCCAAAATCCCATCTATGGCTACACCTTC. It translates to CASSQNPIYGYTF.

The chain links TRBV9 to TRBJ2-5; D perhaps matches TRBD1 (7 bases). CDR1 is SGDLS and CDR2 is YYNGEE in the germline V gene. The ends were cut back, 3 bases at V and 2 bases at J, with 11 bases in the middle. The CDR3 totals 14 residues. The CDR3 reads CASSAGGQQETQYF. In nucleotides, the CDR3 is TGTGCCAGCAGCGCCGGGGGACAGCAAGAGACCCAGTACTTC. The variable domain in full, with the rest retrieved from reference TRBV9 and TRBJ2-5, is DSGVTQTPKHLITATGQRVTLRCSPRSGDLSVYWYQQSLDQGLQFLIQYYNGEERAKGNILERFSAQQFPDLHSELNLSSLELGDSALYFCASSAGGQQETQYFGPGTRLLVL.

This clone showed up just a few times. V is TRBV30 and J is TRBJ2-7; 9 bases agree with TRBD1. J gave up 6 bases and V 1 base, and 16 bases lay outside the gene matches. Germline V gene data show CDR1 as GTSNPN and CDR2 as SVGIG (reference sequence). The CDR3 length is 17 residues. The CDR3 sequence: CAWSDPFTPGQGREQYF. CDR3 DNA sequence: TGTGCCTGGAGTGACCCGTTTACGCCGGGACAGGGACGCGAGCAGTACTTC.

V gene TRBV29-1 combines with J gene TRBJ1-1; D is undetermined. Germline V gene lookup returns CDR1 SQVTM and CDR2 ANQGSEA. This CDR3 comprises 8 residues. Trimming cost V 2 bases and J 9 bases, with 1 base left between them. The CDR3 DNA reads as TGCAGCGTTGAACAAGCTTTCTTT. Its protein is CSVEQAFF.

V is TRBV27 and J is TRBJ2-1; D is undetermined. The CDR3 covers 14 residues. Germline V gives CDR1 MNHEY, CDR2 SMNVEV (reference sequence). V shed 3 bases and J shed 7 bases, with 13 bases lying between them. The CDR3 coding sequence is TGTGCCAGCAGTTTGTCTGCAGGACCAAATGAGCAGTTCTTC. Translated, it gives CASSLSAGPNEQFF.

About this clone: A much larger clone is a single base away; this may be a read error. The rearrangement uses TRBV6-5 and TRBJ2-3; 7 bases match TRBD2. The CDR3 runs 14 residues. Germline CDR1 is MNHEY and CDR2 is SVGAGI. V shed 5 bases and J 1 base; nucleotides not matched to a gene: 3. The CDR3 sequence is CASSDAGGTDTQYF. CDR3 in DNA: TGTGCCAGCAGTGACGCGGGGGGCACAGATACGCAGTATTTT.

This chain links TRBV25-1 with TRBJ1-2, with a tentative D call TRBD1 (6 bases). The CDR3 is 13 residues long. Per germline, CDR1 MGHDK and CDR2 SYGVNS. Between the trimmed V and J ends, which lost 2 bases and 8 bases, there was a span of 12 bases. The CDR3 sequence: CASSEHREGGYTF. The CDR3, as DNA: TGTGCCAGCAGTGAACACAGGGAAGGAGGCTACACCTTC.

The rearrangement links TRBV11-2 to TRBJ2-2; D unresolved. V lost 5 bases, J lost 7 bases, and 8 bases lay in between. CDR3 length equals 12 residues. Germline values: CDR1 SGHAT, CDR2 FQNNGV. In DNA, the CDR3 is TGTGCCAGCAGCCTCCGGAGCGGGGAGCTGTTTTTT. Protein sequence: CASSLRSGELFF.

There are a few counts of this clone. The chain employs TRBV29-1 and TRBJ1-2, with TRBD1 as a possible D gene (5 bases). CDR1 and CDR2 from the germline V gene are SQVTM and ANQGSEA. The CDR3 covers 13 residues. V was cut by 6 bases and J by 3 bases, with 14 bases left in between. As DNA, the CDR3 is TGCAGCGTCCGCATAGCGGGGGACTATGGCTACACCTTC. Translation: CSVRIAGDYGYTF.

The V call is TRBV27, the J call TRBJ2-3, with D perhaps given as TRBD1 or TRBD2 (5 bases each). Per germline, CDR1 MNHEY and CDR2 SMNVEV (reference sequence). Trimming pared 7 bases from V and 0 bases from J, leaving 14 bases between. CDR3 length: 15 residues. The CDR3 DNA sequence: TGTGCCAGCATCCCCTTCGGGACCAGCACAGATACGCAGTATTTT. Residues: CASIPFGTSTDTQYF.

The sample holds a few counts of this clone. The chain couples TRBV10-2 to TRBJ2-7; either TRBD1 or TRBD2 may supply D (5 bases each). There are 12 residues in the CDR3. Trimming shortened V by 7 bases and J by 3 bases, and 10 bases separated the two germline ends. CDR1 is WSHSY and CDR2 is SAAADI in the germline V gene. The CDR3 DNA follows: TGCGCCAGCATAGGGGACGTCTACGAGCAGTACTTC. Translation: CASIGDVYEQYF.

DNA for the CDR3: TGCGCCAGCAGCCAAACCGGGACAGGGCACTCCTACGAGCAGTACTTC. It yields the protein CASSQTGTGHSYEQYF. The V gene is TRBV4-3, the J gene TRBJ2-7; 9 bases line up with TRBD1. J was trimmed by 0 bases and V by 2 bases; bases with no gene match: 5. The CDR3 extends over 16 amino acids. Germline V gene lookup returns CDR1 LGHNA and CDR2 YSLEER.

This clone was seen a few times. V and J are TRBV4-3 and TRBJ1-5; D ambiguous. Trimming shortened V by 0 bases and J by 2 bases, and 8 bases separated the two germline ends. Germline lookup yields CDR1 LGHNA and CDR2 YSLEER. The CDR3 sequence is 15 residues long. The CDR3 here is CASSQDRRGNQPQHF. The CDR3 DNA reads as TGCGCCAGCAGCCAAGATAGGAGGGGCAATCAGCCCCAGCATTTT.

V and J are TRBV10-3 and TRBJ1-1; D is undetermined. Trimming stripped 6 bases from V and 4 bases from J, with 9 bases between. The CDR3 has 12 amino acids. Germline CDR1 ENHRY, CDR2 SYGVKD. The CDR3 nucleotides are TGTGCCATCAGGGAGGGAAGCACTGAAGCTTTCTTT. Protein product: CAIREGSTEAFF.

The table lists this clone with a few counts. CDR3 loop: CAWIMGIYGYTF. The CDR3, as DNA: TGTGCCTGGATCATGGGAATCTATGGCTACACCTTC. The chain employs TRBV30 and TRBJ1-2; D is ambiguous. V was cut by 4 bases and J by 4 bases, with 10 bases left in between. The CDR3 totals 12 residues. The V gene's germline CDR1 is GTSNPN and CDR2 SVGIG (reference sequence).

CDR3 residues: CAWASGRGHYEQYF. The CDR3 DNA is TGTGCCTGGGCTTCAGGCAGGGGGCACTACGAGCAGTACTTC. V gene TRBV30 combines with J gene TRBJ2-7; 8 bases align to TRBD1. CDR1 and CDR2 from the germline V gene are GTSNPN and SVGIG (reference sequence). V was pared by 5 bases and J by 3 bases, with 9 bases of the junction left unmatched. This CDR3 is 14 amino acids long.

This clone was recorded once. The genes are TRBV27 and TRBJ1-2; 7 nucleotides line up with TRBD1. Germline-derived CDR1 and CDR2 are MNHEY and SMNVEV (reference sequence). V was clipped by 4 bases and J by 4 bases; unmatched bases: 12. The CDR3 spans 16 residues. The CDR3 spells CASSSGSTGLPYGYTF. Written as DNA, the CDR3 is TGTGCCAGCAGTTCCGGGTCGACAGGGCTCCCCTATGGCTACACCTTC.

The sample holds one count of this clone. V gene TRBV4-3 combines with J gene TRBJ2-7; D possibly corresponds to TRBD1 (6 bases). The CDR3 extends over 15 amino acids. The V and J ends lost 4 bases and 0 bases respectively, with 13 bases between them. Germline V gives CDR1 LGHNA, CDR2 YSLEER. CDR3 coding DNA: TGCGCCAGCAGCCCTGACAGGACGAGCTCCTACGAGCAGTACTTC. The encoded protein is CASSPDRTSSYEQYF.

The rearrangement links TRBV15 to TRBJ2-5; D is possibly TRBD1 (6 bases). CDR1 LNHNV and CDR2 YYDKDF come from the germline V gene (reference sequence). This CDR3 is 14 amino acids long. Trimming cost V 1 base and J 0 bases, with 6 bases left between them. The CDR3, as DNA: TGTGCCACCAGCAGAGGGACAGACCAAGAGACCCAGTACTTC. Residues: CATSRGTDQETQYF.

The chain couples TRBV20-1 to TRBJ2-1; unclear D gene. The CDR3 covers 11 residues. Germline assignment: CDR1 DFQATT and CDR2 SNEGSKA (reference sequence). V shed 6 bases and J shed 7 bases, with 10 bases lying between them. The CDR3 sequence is CSAKLGNEQFF. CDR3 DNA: TGCAGTGCAAAACTCGGGAATGAGCAGTTCTTC.

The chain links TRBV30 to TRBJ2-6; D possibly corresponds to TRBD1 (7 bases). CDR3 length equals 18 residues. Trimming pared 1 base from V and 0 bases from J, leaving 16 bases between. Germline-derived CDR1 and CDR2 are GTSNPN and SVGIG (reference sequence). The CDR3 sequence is CAWSDSAGGLSGANVLTF. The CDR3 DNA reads TGTGCCTGGAGTGACTCGGCAGGGGGACTCTCTGGGGCCAACGTCCTGACTTTC.

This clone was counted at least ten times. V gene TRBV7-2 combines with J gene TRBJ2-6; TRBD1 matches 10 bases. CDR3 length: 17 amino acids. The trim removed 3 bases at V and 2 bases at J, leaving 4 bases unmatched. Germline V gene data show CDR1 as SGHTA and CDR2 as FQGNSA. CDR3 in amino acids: CASSFTGQGAGANVLTF. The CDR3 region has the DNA TGTGCCAGCAGCTTTACTGGACAGGGGGCTGGGGCCAACGTCCTGACTTTC.

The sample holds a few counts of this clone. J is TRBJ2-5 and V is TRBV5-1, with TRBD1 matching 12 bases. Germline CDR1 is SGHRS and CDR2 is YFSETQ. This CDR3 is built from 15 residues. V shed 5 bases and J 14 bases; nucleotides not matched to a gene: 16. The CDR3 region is CASRPTLRDRGQGYF. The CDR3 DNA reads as TGCGCCAGCAGACCGACGCTCCGGGACAGGGGGCAGGGCTACTTC.